The 24 T cell receptor beta chains listed next were all sequenced from one sample in a study of cytomegalovirus exposure and HLA in healthy donors. In the PCR, 60 Vbeta and 13 Jbeta primers were used. Sequencing was performed with immunoSEQ multiplex PCR; in TCRdb, only in-frame clones are kept and a portion is missing. The data hold fewer than 150,000 clones, with roughly 73% observed a single time. The specimen sequenced was PBMCs. These receptors were taken from a human donor in good health.

V and J are TRBV27 and TRBJ1-2; TRBD1 aligns across 7 bases. Germline V lookup: CDR1 MNHEY, CDR2 SMNVEV (reference sequence). V shed 10 bases and J 5 bases; nucleotides not matched to a gene: 16. The CDR3 has 15 residues. Here the CDR3 DNA reads TGTGCCAACGATACTAAGGAAGGACAGGAGTATGGCTACACCTTC. This encodes CANDTKEGQEYGYTF.

This clone was seen once. CDR3 protein: CASSLVHSSRTYEQYF. CDR3 in DNA: TGTGCCAGCAGCTTAGTTCACTCTTCTCGTACCTACGAGCAGTACTTC. This chain joins TRBV7-8 and TRBJ2-7; no clear D. With 1 base removed from V and 2 bases from J, the gap between germline ends came to 15 bases. This CDR3 spans 16 amino acids. Germline V gene lookup returns CDR1 SGHVS and CDR2 FQNEAQ. Complete variable domain (other parts from reference TRBV7-8 and TRBJ2-7): GAGVSQSPRYKVAKRGQDVALRCDPISGHVSLFWYQQALGQGPEFLTYFQNEAQLDKSGLPSDRFFAERPEGSVSTLKIQRTQQEDSAVYLCASSLVHSSRTYEQYFGPGTRLTVT.

This clone was found once. V gene TRBV7-8 combines with J gene TRBJ2-5; 8 positions agree with TRBD2. CDR1 and CDR2 from the germline V gene are SGHVS and FQNEAQ. J gave up 0 bases and V 2 bases, and 2 bases lay outside the gene matches. This CDR3 has 15 amino acids. The CDR3 nucleotides read TGTGCCAGCAGCTTATTAGCGGGGAACCAAGAGACCCAGTACTTC. Translated: CASSLLAGNQETQYF.

The chain recombines TRBV4-1 with TRBJ2-7; TRBD2 matches 9 bases. V shed 0 bases, J shed 2 bases, and the junction held 2 bases outside the gene matches. The CDR3 runs to 15 residues. Germline CDR1 is MGHRA and CDR2 is YSYEKL. This chain's CDR3 is CASSQDRGGAYEQYF. The CDR3 DNA is TGCGCCAGCAGCCAAGATCGCGGGGGGGCCTACGAGCAGTACTTC.

V is TRBV20-1 and J is TRBJ2-1; D unclear. Germline V gene sequence: CDR1 DFQATT, CDR2 SNEGSKA (reference sequence). CDR3 length equals 11 residues. The V and J ends lost 7 bases and 6 bases respectively, with 10 bases between them. The CDR3 sequence is CSGESANEQFF. The CDR3 nucleotides are TGCAGTGGCGAAAGCGCCAATGAGCAGTTCTTC.

This chain uses TRBV6-5 with TRBJ2-5; 7 bases fit TRBD1. CDR3 length equals 13 residues. V was pared by 7 bases and J by 2 bases, with 4 bases of the junction left unmatched. In germline, CDR1 is MNHEY, CDR2 SVGAGI. The CDR3 here is CASTSGQQETQYF. CDR3 nucleotide sequence: TGTGCCAGCACTTCGGGACAGCAAGAGACCCAGTACTTC.

The chain employs TRBV5-1 and TRBJ2-3, with TRBD2 identical over 14 bases. CDR3 length: 17 residues. The germline V gene encodes CDR1 SGHRS and CDR2 YFSETQ. V shed 4 bases, J shed 0 bases, and the junction held 4 bases outside the gene matches. The CDR3 sequence: CASSLGTSGGSTDTQYF. The CDR3 DNA reads TGCGCCAGCAGCCTAGGGACTAGCGGGGGAAGCACAGATACGCAGTATTTT.

This chain links TRBV15 with TRBJ2-5, with 9 bases fitting TRBD1. The germline V gene has CDR1 LNHNV and CDR2 YYDKDF (reference sequence). CDR3 length: 15 amino acids. The trim removed 5 bases at V and 4 bases at J, leaving 8 bases unmatched. CDR3 sequence: CATSSGDRDSETQYF. CDR3 in DNA: TGTGCCACCAGCTCAGGGGACAGGGATTCAGAGACCCAGTACTTC. The variable domain in full, with the rest retrieved from reference TRBV15 and TRBJ2-5, is DAMVIQNPRYQVTQFGKPVTLSCSQTLNHNVMYWYQQKSSQAPKLLFHYYDKDFNNEADTPDNFQSRRPNTSFCFLDIRSPGLGDTAMYLCATSSGDRDSETQYFGPGTRLLVL.

The sample holds one count of this clone. This chain links TRBV27 with TRBJ1-4, with D tentatively TRBD1 (5 bases). CDR3 length equals 16 residues. The germline gives CDR1 MNHEY, CDR2 SMNVEV (reference sequence). V lost 5 bases to trimming and J lost 0 bases, with 13 bases between them. The DNA for the CDR3 is TGTGCCAGCAGTCCCGGTGGGGCACCAACTAATGAAAAACTGTTTTTT. It translates to CASSPGGAPTNEKLFF.

This chain joins TRBV19 and TRBJ2-7; 8 positions agree with TRBD1. CDR1 is LNHDA, CDR2 SQIVND, per germline (reference sequence). V was clipped by 3 bases and J by 2 bases; unmatched bases: 3. This CDR3 comprises 14 residues. CDR3 DNA sequence: TGTGCCAGTAGTATCGAGACAGGGGCCTACGAGCAGTACTTC. This gives the protein CASSIETGAYEQYF.

V is TRBV5-7 and J is TRBJ2-7, with 12 bases that match TRBD1. TRBV5-7 is treated as an ORF (open reading frame) with a function not yet certain. The V gene end was trimmed by 5 bases and the J gene end by 0 bases; junction bases not matched to a gene: 12. The CDR3 runs 18 residues. DNA for the CDR3: TGTGCCAGCAGTGTGCGGGACAGGGGGCTTTACTACTCCTACGAGCAGTACTTC. It translates to CASSVRDRGLYYSYEQYF.

The rearrangement links TRBV30 to TRBJ2-2; D is perhaps TRBD2 (6 bases). CDR1 and CDR2 from the germline V gene are GTSNPN and SVGIG (reference sequence). This CDR3 contains 12 residues. Trimming took off 7 bases at V and 1 base at J, with 7 bases between the two ends. The CDR3 bases are TGTGCCTCGCGGGAGAACACCGGGGAGCTGTTTTTT. Translated, it gives CASRENTGELFF. Full variable domain (missing parts from reference TRBV30 and TRBJ2-2): SQTIHQWPATLVQPVGSPLSLECTVEGTSNPNLYWYRQAAGRGLQLLFYSVGIGQISSEVPQNLSASRPQDRQFILSSKKLLLSDSGFYLCASRENTGELFFGEGSRLTVL.

The rearrangement joins TRBV9 to TRBJ2-1; D perhaps matches TRBD2 (7 bases). Germline values: CDR1 SGDLS, CDR2 YYNGEE. V was shortened by 3 bases and J by 7 bases, with 20 bases between the two germline ends. The CDR3 has 16 residues. The CDR3: CASSASRGGVVNEQFF. The DNA for the CDR3 is TGTGCCAGCAGCGCTTCTAGGGGGGGAGTCGTGAATGAGCAGTTCTTC.

With regard to this clone: The sample carries other DNA sequences with the same CDR3. The rearrangement uses TRBV19 and TRBJ2-3; 7 nucleotides agree with TRBD2. Per the germline V gene, CDR1 is LNHDA and CDR2 is SQIVND (reference sequence). The CDR3 has 12 residues. V dropped 3 bases and J dropped 6; count of bases not matched to a gene: 0. This chain's CDR3 is CASSIGGDTQYF. The CDR3 DNA is TGTGCCAGTAGTATCGGGGGGGATACGCAGTATTTT.

The V and J genes are TRBV10-1 and TRBJ1-2, with D possibly matching TRBD1 (5 bases). This CDR3 has 14 amino acids. Germline CDR1 reads WNHNN; CDR2 reads SYGVQD (reference sequence). Trimming cost V 6 bases and J 3 bases, with 14 bases left between them. CDR3 DNA sequence: TGCGCCAGCAGGGGACTGATAAGAGACTATGGCTACACCTTC. It translates to CASRGLIRDYGYTF.

V usage is TRBV6-1 and J usage is TRBJ1-5; 7 positions agree with TRBD1. Unmatched junction bases numbered 8, after V lost 8 bases and J lost 4 bases. Germline V gene sequence: CDR1 MNHNS, CDR2 SASEGT. The CDR3 length is 14 residues. The CDR3 sequence: CASVVQGVNQPQHF. For the CDR3, the DNA is TGTGCCAGCGTGGTCCAGGGGGTAAATCAGCCCCAGCATTTT.

The chain has TRBV19 and TRBJ2-5; D not resolved. CDR3 length: 13 amino acids. Trimming removed 3 bases at V and 7 bases at J, with 12 bases between. Germline V lookup: CDR1 LNHDA, CDR2 SQIVND (reference sequence). The CDR3 sequence is CASSMALSGTQYF. CDR3 DNA: TGTGCCAGTAGTATGGCGCTCTCGGGGACCCAGTACTTC.

The chain uses TRBV2 and TRBJ2-1; D perhaps matches TRBD1 (6 bases). The CDR3 loop spans 12 amino acids. Germline loops: CDR1 SNHLY, CDR2 FYNNEI. Trimming took 4 bases from V and 15 from J, leaving 16 bases between them. The CDR3 spells CASSVQGCLPFF. CDR3 nucleotide sequence: TGTGCCAGCAGTGTACAGGGATGTTTGCCGTTCTTC. Supplemented by reference TRBV2 and TRBJ2-1, the full variable domain reads EPEVTQTPSHQVTQMGQEVILRCVPISNHLYFYWYRQILGQKVEFLVSFYNNEISEKSEIFDDQFSVERPDGSNFTLKIRSTKLEDSAMYFCASSVQGCLPFFGPGTRLTVL.

This clone was observed many times. This chain links TRBV6-4 with TRBJ2-2; D gene ambiguous. Germline V gives CDR1 MRHNA, CDR2 SNTAGT. The CDR3 sequence is 13 residues long. V was trimmed by 4 bases and J by 5 bases, leaving 8 bases between them. The CDR3 loop reads CASSVTETGELFF. The DNA for the CDR3 is TGTGCCAGCAGTGTCACAGAGACCGGGGAGCTGTTTTTT.

This chain links TRBV2 with TRBJ1-2; 7 positions agree with TRBD1. The length of the CDR3 is 13 residues. Unmatched junction bases numbered 9, after V lost 7 bases and J lost 7 bases. Germline V gene lookup returns CDR1 SNHLY and CDR2 FYNNEI. CDR3 bases: TGTGCCAGCAAAAGACAGGGATCGTCTGGCTACACCTTC. Its protein product is CASKRQGSSGYTF. The whole variable domain, remainder taken from reference TRBV2 and TRBJ1-2, is EPEVTQTPSHQVTQMGQEVILRCVPISNHLYFYWYRQILGQKVEFLVSFYNNEISEKSEIFDDQFSVERPDGSNFTLKIRSTKLEDSAMYFCASKRQGSSGYTFGSGTRLTVV.

This chain joins TRBV2 and TRBJ2-1; 8 nucleotides match TRBD2. The CDR3 covers 15 residues. The germline V gene has CDR1 SNHLY and CDR2 FYNNEI. With 6 bases clipped from V and 3 bases from J, the junction kept 7 bases outside the gene matches. CDR3 nucleotide sequence: TGTGCCAGCAGAAGACTAGCGACAATCTACAATGAGCAGTTCTTC. Translation: CASRRLATIYNEQFF. The whole variable domain, remainder taken from reference TRBV2 and TRBJ2-1, is EPEVTQTPSHQVTQMGQEVILRCVPISNHLYFYWYRQILGQKVEFLVSFYNNEISEKSEIFDDQFSVERPDGSNFTLKIRSTKLEDSAMYFCASRRLATIYNEQFFGPGTRLTVL.

The rearrangement joins TRBV6-1 to TRBJ1-1, with 10 bases that match TRBD1. The CDR3 consists of 15 residues. Germline values: CDR1 MNHNS, CDR2 SASEGT. Trimming at V came to 6 bases and at J to 7 bases, leaving 11 bases not matched to a gene. The CDR3 spells CASRLPGTGAGEAFF. In DNA, the CDR3 is TGTGCCAGCAGACTCCCCGGGACAGGGGCTGGTGAAGCTTTCTTT.

A few counts support this clone. This rearrangement joins TRBV6-4 to TRBJ2-3; a possible D gene is TRBD1 (5 bases). V lost 3 bases, J lost 2 bases, and 9 bases lay in between. From germline, CDR1 is MRHNA and CDR2 SNTAGT. The CDR3 sequence is 14 residues long. CDR3: CASSERGSTDTQYF. CDR3 bases: TGTGCCAGCAGTGAAAGGGGATCCACAGATACGCAGTATTTT.

The chain employs TRBV15 and TRBJ1-5; the match to TRBD1 covers 7 bases. The germline CDR1 and CDR2 sequences are LNHNV and YYDKDF (reference sequence). The CDR3 totals 13 residues. The ends lost 7 bases at V and 5 bases at J; junction bases unmatched: 5. CDR3 coding DNA: TGTGCCACCACGTCCCAGGGGGATCAGCCCCAGCATTTT. Amino acid sequence: CATTSQGDQPQHF.